This TCR beta chain was sequenced in a study of breast tumors, draining lymph nodes, adjacent tissues. Findings and limits, study-wide: Luminal-like breast cancer showed significantly higher tumor–nontumor repertoire similarity than basal-like. Tumor T cell lymph node origin was a supported hypothesis, not proven. Tumor TCR diversity was below lymph nodes but above nontumor tissue. Data fit most tumor T cells coming from lymph node, expanding in tumor.

This clonotype was recorded many times. The target antigen is unknown. One entry per CDR3 protein, called by TCRdb with MiXCR from the multiplex PCR reads. This table holds 200,000 to 300,000 distinct CDR3 sequences, 30% to 35% found once. Germline V gives CDR1 MDHEN, CDR2 SYDVKM. The CDR3 extends over 11 amino acids. V dropped 5 bases and J dropped 2 bases, with 3 bases sitting between them. Breast cancer patients provided tissue from their axillary draining lymph nodes. The rearrangement joins TRBV28 to TRBJ2-5; D not certain. The material sequenced was axillary lymph node tissue. The origin of this receptor is a female donor with breast cancer. Some clones in this sample may be carry-over from other donors' samples. The CDR3 protein is CASSAQETQYF. As DNA, the CDR3 is TGTGCCAGCAGTGCTCAAGAGACCCAGTACTTC.